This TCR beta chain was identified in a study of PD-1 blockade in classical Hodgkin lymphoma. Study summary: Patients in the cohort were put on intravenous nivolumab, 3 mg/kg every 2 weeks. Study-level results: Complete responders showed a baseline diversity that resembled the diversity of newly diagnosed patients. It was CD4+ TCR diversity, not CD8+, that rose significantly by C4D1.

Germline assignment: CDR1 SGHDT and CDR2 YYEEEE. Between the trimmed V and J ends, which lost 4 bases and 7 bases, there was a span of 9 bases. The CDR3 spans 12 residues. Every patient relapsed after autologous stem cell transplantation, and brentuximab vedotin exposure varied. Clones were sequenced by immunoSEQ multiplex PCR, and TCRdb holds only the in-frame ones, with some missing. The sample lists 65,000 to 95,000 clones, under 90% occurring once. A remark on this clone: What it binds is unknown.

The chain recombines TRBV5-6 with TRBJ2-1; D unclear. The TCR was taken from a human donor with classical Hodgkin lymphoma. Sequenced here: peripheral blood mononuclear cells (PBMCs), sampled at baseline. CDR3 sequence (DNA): TGTGCCAGCAGCGTGGAGTGGAATGAGCAGTTCTTC. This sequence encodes CASSVEWNEQFF.